A few counts support the clone carrying this TCR beta chain. Antigen unknown. In making TCR cDNA, 5'RACE template switching added a universal primer site and UMIs to it. TCRdb reanalysed the 5' RACE reads using MiXCR and keeps one entry per CDR3 protein. The sample consists of roughly 160,000 distinct CDR3 sequences, almost 7% of them appearing once. This sample is drawn from a study of T cells after yellow fever vaccination. Whole-study results and caveats: Weaker, the secondary response had a peak occurring faster, on day 5 versus 15. Once the booster was given, most primary-vaccination clones reappeared, at roughly 96% for CD4 and more than 85% for CD8. One caveat is that FACS-sorted repertoires could contain abundant clonotypes contaminating from the bulk population.

There are 17 residues in the CDR3. Sequences were derived from CD4+ T cells sorted from PBMCs, sampled 5 days after the first yellow fever vaccination. The TCR was taken from a man between 18 and 29 years old who received the YFV17D yellow fever vaccine. The chain uses TRBV21-1 and TRBJ2-7; TRBD1, the table's D call, lacks a check against the DNA. TRBV21-1 is a pseudogene. CDR3 protein: CASSKMWVGRERDEQYF. CDR3 in DNA: TGTGCCAGCAGCAAAATGTGGGTGGGGCGGGAAAGGGACGAGCAGTACTTC.